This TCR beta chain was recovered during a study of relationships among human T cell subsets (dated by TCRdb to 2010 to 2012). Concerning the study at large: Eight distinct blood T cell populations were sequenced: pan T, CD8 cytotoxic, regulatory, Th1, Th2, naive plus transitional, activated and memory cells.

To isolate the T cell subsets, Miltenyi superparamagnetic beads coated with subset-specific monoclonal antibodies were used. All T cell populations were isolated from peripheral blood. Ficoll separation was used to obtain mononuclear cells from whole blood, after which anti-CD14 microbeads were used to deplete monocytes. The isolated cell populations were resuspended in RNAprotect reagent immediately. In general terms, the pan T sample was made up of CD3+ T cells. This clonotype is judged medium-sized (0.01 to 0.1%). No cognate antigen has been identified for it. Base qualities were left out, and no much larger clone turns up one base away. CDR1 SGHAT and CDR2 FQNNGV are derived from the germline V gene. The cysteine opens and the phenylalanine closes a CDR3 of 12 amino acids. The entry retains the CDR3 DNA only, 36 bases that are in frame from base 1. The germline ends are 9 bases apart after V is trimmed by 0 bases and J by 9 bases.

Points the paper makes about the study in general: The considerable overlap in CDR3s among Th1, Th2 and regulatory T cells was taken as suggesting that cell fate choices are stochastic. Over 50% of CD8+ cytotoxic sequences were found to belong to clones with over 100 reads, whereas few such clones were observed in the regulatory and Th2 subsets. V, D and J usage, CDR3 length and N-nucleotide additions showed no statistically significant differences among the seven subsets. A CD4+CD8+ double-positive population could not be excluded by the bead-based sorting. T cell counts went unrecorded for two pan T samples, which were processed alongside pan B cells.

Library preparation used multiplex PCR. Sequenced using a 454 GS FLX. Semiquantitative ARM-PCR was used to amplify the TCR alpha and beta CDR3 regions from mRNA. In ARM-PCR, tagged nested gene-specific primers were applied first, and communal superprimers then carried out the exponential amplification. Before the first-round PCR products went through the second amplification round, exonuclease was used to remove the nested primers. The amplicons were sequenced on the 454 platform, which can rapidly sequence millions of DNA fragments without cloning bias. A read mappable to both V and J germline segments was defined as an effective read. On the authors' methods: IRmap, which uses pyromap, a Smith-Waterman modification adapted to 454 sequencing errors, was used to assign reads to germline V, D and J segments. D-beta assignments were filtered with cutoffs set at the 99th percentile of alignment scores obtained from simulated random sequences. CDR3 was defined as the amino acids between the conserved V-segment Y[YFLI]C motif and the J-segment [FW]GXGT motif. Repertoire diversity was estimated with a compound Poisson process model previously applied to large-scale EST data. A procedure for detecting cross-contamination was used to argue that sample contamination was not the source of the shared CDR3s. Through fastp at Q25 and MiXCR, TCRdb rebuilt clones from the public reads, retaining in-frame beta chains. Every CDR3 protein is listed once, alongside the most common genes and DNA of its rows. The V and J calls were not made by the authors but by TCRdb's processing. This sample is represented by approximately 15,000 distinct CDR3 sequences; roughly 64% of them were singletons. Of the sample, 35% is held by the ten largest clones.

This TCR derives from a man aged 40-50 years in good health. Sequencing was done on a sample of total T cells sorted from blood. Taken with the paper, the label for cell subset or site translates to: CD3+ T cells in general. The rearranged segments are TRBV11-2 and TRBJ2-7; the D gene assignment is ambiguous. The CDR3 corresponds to CASSLDTQRQYF. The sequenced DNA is TGTGCCAGCAGCTTAGATACCCAAAGGCAGTACTTC. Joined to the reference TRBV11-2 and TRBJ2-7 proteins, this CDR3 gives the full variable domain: EAGVAQSPRYKIIEKRQSVAFWCNPISGHATLYWYQQILGQGPKLLIQFQNNGVVDDSQLPKDRFSAERLKGVDSTLKIQPAKLEDSAVYLCASSLDTQRQYFGPGTRLTVT.